A single T cell receptor beta chain is shown here with its context. Its antigen is unknown. No base-level quality is on record; no much larger clone is a single base apart. Taken from cysteine to phenylalanine, the CDR3 has 14 residues. The DNA shown is the 42-base CDR3, in frame from base 1. V is cut back by 4 bases and J by 6 bases, with 7 bases in the junction unmatched. In the germline V gene, CDR1 corresponds to SGHRS and CDR2 to YFSETQ. The sample is drawn from a study of blood T cell repertoires in COVID-19 (dated by TCRdb to about 2020). A note on the overall study: Samples from collaborators originated in the United States, Italy and Spain and spanned both the acute and convalescent phases of COVID-19. The prospective study material was composed of cDNA or gDNA derived from T cells, B-cell-depleted T cells, or PBMCs. Deeply sampled blood TCRbeta repertoires from subjects exposed to, actively infected with, or recovered from COVID-19 were included in the dataset. A freely available public database, intended as a resource for researchers studying the immune response to SARS-CoV-2, is where the repertoires were released. Samples were obtained from the ongoing ImmuneRACE study (first 160 participants) and from about 1,300 subjects provided by 6 global collaborators. The sample metadata nearly always contained a de-identified subject ID, COVID-19 status, age in years and sex. Where available, HLA class I and class II types were taken from metadata supplied by the sample provider and were not determined by assay-based typing.

The collaborating institutions used their own protocols to collect whole blood in K2EDTA tubes. For TCRbeta analysis, collaborators shipped samples as frozen whole blood, isolated PBMCs, or DNA extracted from either of those sample types. General findings and caveats noted by the study authors: The quantity of clinical and demographic metadata differed by source and by participant and was supplied without curation.

TCRbeta CDR3 regions were amplified from genomic DNA using the immunoSEQ Assay, a bias-controlled multiplex PCR. The authors' pipeline ran thus. The number of nucleated cells in each sample was estimated from the amplification of reference gene primers within the assay. To quantify the absolute abundance of each unique TCRbeta CDR3 rearrangement, sequence reads were collapsed and filtered. For each sample, productive Simpson clonality was calculated by taking the square root of Simpson's diversity index across productive rearrangements. The table was pulled from immuneACCESS by TCRdb, which kept in-frame rearrangements only. Such tables lose some clones; where checked, under half of the loss comes from unresolved V genes, and the rest has no known cause. The V and J calls and the clone size are those of that table, but D and trimming were determined from the DNA. This sample lists about 280,000 clones; around 89% were detected once. The top ten hold approximately 4.2% of the sample.

The sequencing sample was made of peripheral blood. The clonotype comes from a middle-aged man with acute or convalescent COVID-19. The chain was built from TRBV5-1 and TRBJ1-5, and TRBD1 matches 7 of the central bases. Here the CDR3 is given as CASSEATGSQPQHF. The nucleotide sequence is given as TGCGCCAGCAGCGAAGCGACAGGGAGTCAGCCCCAGCATTTT. The full variable domain, with segments outside the CDR3 supplied by the reference TRBV5-1 and TRBJ1-5 proteins, appears as KAGVTQTPRYLIKTRGQQVTLSCSPISGHRSVSWYQQTPGQGLQFLFEYFSETQRNKGNFPGRFSGRQFSNSRSEMNVSTLELGDSALYLCASSEATGSQPQHFGDGTRLSIL.